This entry is about one TCR beta chain. What it recognizes is unknown. The assay was immunoSEQ multiplex PCR, and TCRdb's table has in-frame clones only and misses some. The data contain about 40,000 clones, under 90% of them seen just once; the ten biggest clones take up about 7%. This record belongs to a study of T cells in localized non-small cell lung cancer. Germline CDR1 reads SGHKS; CDR2 reads YYEKEE (reference sequence). CDR3 length: 14 amino acids. V lost 0 bases and J lost 8; bases outside the gene matches: 5. Overall study findings and caveats: The study sequenced only one region of the tumor. As a result, intratumor heterogeneity could not be excluded and remains possible. Paired adjacent lung recovered a median around 62 of the top 100 tumor clones. Greater blood T cell density accompanied longer overall survival. Among the tissues sampled, uninvolved adjacent lung had the highest T cell clonality, above tumor.

J is TRBJ1-1 and V is TRBV5-5; 9 nucleotides line up with TRBD1. Sequences were derived from peripheral blood mononuclear cells, sampled before any cancer treatment. The receptor comes from a male donor at least 60 years old with stage II lung adenocarcinoma. CDR3 loop: CASSLAGTGYEAFF. The CDR3 region has the DNA TGTGCCAGCAGCTTGGCCGGGACAGGGTACGAAGCTTTCTTT. The variable domain in full, with the rest retrieved from reference TRBV5-5 and TRBJ1-1, is DAGVTQSPTHLIKTRGQQVTLRCSPISGHKSVSWYQQVLGQGPQFIFQYYEKEERGRGNFPDRFSARQFPNYSSELNVNALLLGDSALYLCASSLAGTGYEAFFGQGTRLTVV.